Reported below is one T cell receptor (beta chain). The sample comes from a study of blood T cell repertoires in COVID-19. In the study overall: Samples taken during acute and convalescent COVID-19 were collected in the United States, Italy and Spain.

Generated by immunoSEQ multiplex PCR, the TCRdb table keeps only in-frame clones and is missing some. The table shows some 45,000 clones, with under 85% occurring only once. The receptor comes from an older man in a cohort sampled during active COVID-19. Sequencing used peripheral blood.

The CDR3 DNA is TGTGCCTGGAGTGTCGGACAGGGGGCAGGTCAGCCCCAGCATTTT. Encoded protein: CAWSVGQGAGQPQHF. V usage is TRBV30 and J usage is TRBJ1-5; 11 bases align to TRBD1. The CDR3 contains 15 residues. With 0 bases clipped from V and 6 bases from J, the junction kept 4 bases outside the gene matches. Germline assignment: CDR1 GTSNPN and CDR2 SVGIG (reference sequence).